This T cell receptor (beta chain) was documented in a study of blood T cell repertoires in COVID-19. Study as a whole: Acute-phase and convalescent COVID-19 samples originated in the United States, Italy and Spain. T cells, B-cell-depleted T cells, or PBMCs provided the cDNA or gDNA that served as material.

In the study's own analysis: Nucleated cell number was recorded as an estimate derived from reference gene primer amplification. Generated by immunoSEQ multiplex PCR, the TCRdb table keeps only in-frame clones and is missing some. The DNA gave D and trimming, while V, J and clone size come from that table. Altogether around 200,000 clones are present, around 82% being singletons, with the ten largest covering about 2.3%. This CDR3 has 15 amino acids. CDR1 is LGHDT and CDR2 is YNNKEL in the germline V gene (reference sequence). After removal of 2 bases from V and 8 bases from J, the junction contained 8 bases not matched to a gene. This clone was counted a single time.

The receptor's source is a woman aged 40 to 55 with active or convalescent COVID-19. The J gene is TRBJ1-2, the V gene TRBV3-1 (or the pseudogene TRBV3-2); TRBD1 agrees at 10 bases. The sample comprised peripheral blood. CDR3 nucleotides: TGTGCCAGCAGCCAAAGGACAGGGGGTTTAGGAGGCTACACCTTC. Protein: CASSQRTGGLGGYTF.